The 24 T cell receptor beta chains presented below share a single source sample, sequenced in a study of PD-1 blockade in classical Hodgkin lymphoma. Clones were read by immunoSEQ multiplex PCR, and TCRdb kept only the in-frame ones, dropping some. The repertoire consists of fewer than 90,000 clones, with around 86% occurring once and the leading ten covering 20% to 25%. Every patient had relapsed following autologous stem cell transplantation, and cohorts differed in brentuximab vedotin exposure. The sample in question was peripheral blood mononuclear cells (PBMCs), obtained at baseline. The source is a human donor with classical Hodgkin lymphoma.

V gene TRBV18 combines with J gene TRBJ2-5; no clear D gene. CDR1 is KGHSH, CDR2 LQKENI, per germline. V was shortened by 4 bases and J by 4 bases, with 4 bases between the two germline ends. CDR3 length: 11 residues. CDR3 amino acids: CASSLGETQYF. CDR3 DNA: TGTGCCAGCTCACTCGGAGAGACCCAGTACTTC.

This clone was seen only once. This chain links TRBV6-5 with TRBJ1-1; 7 bases map to TRBD1. Unmatched junction bases numbered 4, after V lost 7 bases and J lost 11 bases. The CDR3 is 10 residues long. Germline CDR1 MNHEY, CDR2 SVGAGI. CDR3 amino acids: CASTDRVAFF. CDR3 nucleotide sequence: TGTGCCAGCACCGACAGGGTGGCTTTCTTT.

The J gene is TRBJ2-1, the V gene TRBV29-1; 14 nucleotides align to TRBD2. Germline lookup yields CDR1 SQVTM and CDR2 ANQGSEA. The CDR3 spans 17 residues. The junction had 4 bases not matched to a gene; V was cut back by 3 bases and J by 0 bases. CDR3 residues: CSVEGLAGVGSYNEQFF. CDR3 coding DNA: TGCAGCGTTGAGGGACTAGCGGGAGTGGGCTCCTACAATGAGCAGTTCTTC.

This chain joins TRBV6-1 and TRBJ2-5; possible D gene TRBD1, 6 bases. The CDR3 length is 16 residues. Germline lookup yields CDR1 MNHNS and CDR2 SASEGT. V was cut by 0 bases and J by 1 base, with 12 bases left in between. CDR3 residues: CASSEAWGQIQETQYF. DNA of the CDR3: TGTGCCAGCAGTGAAGCGTGGGGGCAGATCCAAGAGACCCAGTACTTC.

The gene calls are TRBV5-1 and TRBJ2-2, with 9 nucleotides matching TRBD2. The germline CDR1 and CDR2 sequences are SGHRS and YFSETQ. The CDR3 consists of 16 residues. The junction had 6 bases not matched to a gene; V was cut back by 4 bases and J by 2 bases. CDR3 sequence: CASSPTSGENTGELFF. The CDR3, as DNA: TGCGCCAGCAGCCCGACTAGCGGAGAAAACACCGGGGAGCTGTTTTTT.

This chain joins TRBV7-9 and TRBJ2-1; the match to TRBD2 covers 10 bases. CDR1 is SEHNR, CDR2 FQNEAQ, per germline (reference sequence). The length of the CDR3 is 14 residues. V dropped 3 bases and J dropped 9; count of bases not matched to a gene: 5. DNA of the CDR3: TGTGCCAGCAGCTTTAGTCTAGCGGGAGTTGAGCAGTTCTTC. Protein sequence: CASSFSLAGVEQFF.

V is TRBV4-1 and J is TRBJ1-2; no reliable D call. The CDR3 totals 13 residues. The germline V and J ends were trimmed by 6 bases and 0 bases, with 8 bases remaining between them. Germline lookup yields CDR1 MGHRA and CDR2 YSYEKL. The CDR3 DNA reads TGCGCCAGCAGGGGTCTAGCTAACTATGGCTACACCTTC. Its translation is CASRGLANYGYTF.

This clone appeared a few times. The chain uses TRBV5-5 and TRBJ1-3; no firm D call. Germline values: CDR1 SGHKS, CDR2 YYEKEE (reference sequence). The CDR3 covers 14 residues. Between the trimmed V and J ends, which lost 0 bases and 0 bases, there was a span of 4 bases. The CDR3 region has the DNA TGTGCCAGCAGCTTGGGCCGCTCTGGAAACACCATATATTTT. This codes for CASSLGRSGNTIYF.

This clone has more than one count but fewer than ten. This sequence joins TRBV6-1 and TRBJ2-2, with TRBD1 as a possible D gene (5 bases). Trimming took off 0 bases at V and 5 bases at J, with 10 bases between the two ends. The CDR3 spans 15 residues. Germline loops: CDR1 MNHNS, CDR2 SASEGT. In nucleotides, the CDR3 is TGTGCCAGCAGTGAAGCGGCAGGGATTACCGGGGAGCTGTTTTTT. It codes for CASSEAAGITGELFF.

The chain employs TRBV30 and TRBJ2-7; 8 bases are shared with TRBD1. CDR1 GTSNPN and CDR2 SVGIG come from the germline V gene (reference sequence). V trimming: 0 bases; J trimming: 4 bases; junction bases outside the gene matches: 2. This CDR3 region has 13 residues. DNA for the CDR3: TGTGCCTGGAGTGTTCAGGGGGCTTACGAGCAGTACTTC. Its protein is CAWSVQGAYEQYF.

This sequence joins TRBV19 and TRBJ1-2; TRBD1 matches at 7 bases. The V gene's germline CDR1 is LNHDA and CDR2 SQIVND (reference sequence). This CDR3 spans 14 amino acids. Trimming cost V 6 bases and J 11 bases; bases outside gene matches: 15. CDR3 in amino acids: CASSADRARFGYTF. CDR3 coding DNA: TGTGCCAGTAGCGCAGACAGGGCTCGATTCGGTTACACCTTC.

This rearrangement joins TRBV5-4 to TRBJ1-2; D is unresolved. Trimming stripped 4 bases from V and 3 bases from J, with 10 bases between. The CDR3 sequence is 13 residues long. The germline V gene has CDR1 SGHNT and CDR2 YYREEE (reference sequence). The CDR3 reads CASSRVQDYGYTF. CDR3 bases: TGTGCCAGCAGCCGTGTGCAAGACTATGGCTACACCTTC.

This clone was picked up one time. This chain joins TRBV5-4 and TRBJ2-7; 8 positions agree with TRBD2. J lost 5 bases, V lost 0 bases, and 7 bases had no gene match. From germline, CDR1 is SGHNT and CDR2 YYREEE (reference sequence). The CDR3 has 15 residues. CDR3 nucleotides: TGTGCCAGCAGCTTGGATAAGCGGGAGTTGGACGAGCAGTACTTC. Its protein product is CASSLDKRELDEQYF.

This clone was found a few times. The chain has TRBV5-5 and TRBJ1-1; D remains ambiguous. The V end lost 0 bases, the J end lost 7 bases, and 10 bases lay between the germline ends. Germline loops: CDR1 SGHKS, CDR2 YYEKEE (reference sequence). The CDR3 spans 13 residues. In DNA form, the CDR3 reads TGTGCCAGCAGCTTGGGGGAAATACTTGAAGCTTTCTTT. Translating it yields CASSLGEILEAFF.

The gene calls are TRBV5-1 and TRBJ2-7, with 8 bases aligning to TRBD1. After removal of 0 bases from V and 4 bases from J, the junction contained 3 bases not matched to a gene. The CDR3 contains 14 residues. Germline CDR1 is SGHRS and CDR2 is YFSETQ. CDR3 loop: CASSLDQGAYEQYF. The CDR3 nucleotides read TGCGCCAGCAGCTTGGATCAGGGGGCTTACGAGCAGTACTTC. Filled out from reference TRBV5-1 and TRBJ2-7, the complete variable domain reads KAGVTQTPRYLIKTRGQQVTLSCSPISGHRSVSWYQQTPGQGLQFLFEYFSETQRNKGNFPGRFSGRQFSNSRSEMNVSTLELGDSALYLCASSLDQGAYEQYFGPGTRLTVT.

The chain combines TRBV6-5 with TRBJ2-5; D assignment may be TRBD1 or TRBD2 (5 bases each). V gave up 6 bases and J gave up 2 bases, with 13 bases separating them. Germline CDR1 MNHEY, CDR2 SVGAGI. This CDR3 has 14 residues. Here the CDR3 reads CASSKGRLQETQYF. CDR3 coding DNA: TGTGCCAGCAGCAAGGGACGCCTTCAAGAGACCCAGTACTTC.

This clone has a handful of counts. The chain carries TRBV2 and TRBJ2-7, with D possibly matching TRBD1 (5 bases). Germline assignment: CDR1 SNHLY and CDR2 FYNNEI. The CDR3 covers 15 residues. V gave up 6 bases and J gave up 0 bases, with 15 bases separating them. The DNA for the CDR3 is TGTGCCAGCAGCGATACAGGCGCCCTCTCCTACGAGCAGTACTTC. As protein: CASSDTGALSYEQYF.

Only a few counts were recorded for this clone. This sequence joins TRBV28 and TRBJ1-5; 7 bases are a match to TRBD1. Germline CDR1 and CDR2: MDHEN and SYDVKM. This CDR3 spans 16 amino acids. The ends lost 11 bases at V and 0 bases at J; junction bases unmatched: 13. CDR3 sequence (DNA): TGTGCCGACACCGGGACAGCGAGATATAGCAATCAGCCCCAGCATTTT. It translates to CADTGTARYSNQPQHF.

The chain uses TRBV4-1 and TRBJ1-2, with D perhaps matching TRBD1 (5 bases). This CDR3 contains 15 residues. Trimming removed 1 base from V and 4 bases from J, with 13 bases in between. The germline V gene encodes CDR1 MGHRA and CDR2 YSYEKL. In DNA, the CDR3 is TGCGCCAGCAGCCAAGGTCCCGCCAGGGCCTATGGCTACACCTTC. Amino acids: CASSQGPARAYGYTF.

The chain links TRBV2 to TRBJ2-4; 8 bases align to TRBD1. The CDR3 sequence is 14 residues long. Germline-derived CDR1 and CDR2 are SNHLY and FYNNEI. Trimming cost V 6 bases and J 7 bases; bases outside gene matches: 8. The DNA of the CDR3 is TGTGCCAGCAGACCTAATACAGGGGGGAACATTCAGTACTTC. This translates into CASRPNTGGNIQYF.

This chain connects TRBV6-5 to TRBJ2-3; D gene ambiguous. The CDR3 extends over 13 amino acids. The germline CDR1 and CDR2 sequences are MNHEY and SVGAGI. V lost 0 bases and J lost 1, with 2 bases in between. The CDR3 sequence: CASSYSGTDTQYF. The CDR3 nucleotides are TGTGCCAGCAGTTACTCAGGCACAGATACGCAGTATTTT.

The table lists this clone with a count of one. The same CDR3 also results from other DNA sequences found in this sample. The J gene is TRBJ2-7, the V gene TRBV4-1, with 7 bases identical to TRBD1. Unmatched junction bases numbered 5, after V lost 0 bases and J lost 3 bases. From germline, CDR1 is MGHRA and CDR2 YSYEKL. This CDR3 comprises 15 residues. Here the CDR3 reads CASSQEQGRNYEQYF. The CDR3 nucleotides read TGCGCCAGCAGCCAAGAACAGGGGAGAAACTACGAGCAGTACTTC.

The genes are TRBV5-1 and TRBJ1-1; 7 bases map to TRBD1. CDR1 is SGHRS and CDR2 is YFSETQ in the germline V gene. CDR3 length: 14 residues. The ends lost 3 bases at V and 3 bases at J; junction bases unmatched: 5. CDR3 coding DNA: TGCGCCAGCAGCTGGACAACAGGGGACACTGAAGCTTTCTTT. It translates to CASSWTTGDTEAFF.

This clone was counted a single time. The chain employs TRBV5-1 and TRBJ1-1; the D is unclear. Looked up from germline, CDR1 is SGHRS and CDR2 is YFSETQ. The CDR3 length is 14 residues. V lost 4 bases, J lost 2 bases, and 12 bases lay in between. Here the CDR3 DNA reads TGCGCCAGCAGCCGCGGGGAGATCAACACTGAAGCTTTCTTT. This translates into CASSRGEINTEAFF. The whole variable domain, filled in from reference TRBV5-1 and TRBJ1-1, reads KAGVTQTPRYLIKTRGQQVTLSCSPISGHRSVSWYQQTPGQGLQFLFEYFSETQRNKGNFPGRFSGRQFSNSRSEMNVSTLELGDSALYLCASSRGEINTEAFFGQGTRLTVV.